This entry describes one T cell receptor (beta chain). The antigen is undetermined. Trimming took 6 bases from V and 4 from J, leaving 19 bases between them. The CDR3 contains 15 residues. Germline V gene sequence: CDR1 SGHDT, CDR2 YYEEEE. This record comes from a study of T-cell memory formation after mild COVID-19. From the 5' RACE reads, TCRdb called clonotypes with MiXCR, one entry per CDR3 protein. The sample includes some 260,000 distinct CDR3 sequences, about a sixth of them seen just once. Study results and caveats: Contracting CD4+ clones lay largely in CM and EM, with CD8+ ones residing in EMRA.

Sequenced input: PBMCs or a T cell subset sorted from them (not recorded which). The sequence derives from a man aged 18-30 years who had mild COVID-19 (a few samples of this study predate the infection). Cell type and time point are not known. V usage is TRBV5-6 and J usage is TRBJ1-2, with a tentative D call TRBD1 (5 bases). CDR3 sequence reads: CASTTPPGRSYGYTF. The CDR3, as DNA: TGTGCCAGCACCACCCCGCCGGGACGGTCCTATGGCTACACCTTC.